This T cell receptor beta chain is from a study of a mutant IDH1 vaccine in newly diagnosed glioma. Study-level background: A 62.5% male, about 38% female split and a mean age of about 40 years characterized treated patients. Patients' prior therapy spanned radiotherapy, temozolomide, or both; most underwent both.

Time point specified: baseline, week 1 (first vaccination visit). The treatment denotes: pre-vaccination baseline after standard-of-care therapy. The assay was immunoSEQ multiplex PCR, and TCRdb's table has in-frame clones only and misses some. The data show about 88,000 clones, approximately 80% seen once. The input for sequencing was PBMCs, taken from a glioma patient treated with radiotherapy, temozolomide or both. The TCR originated in a man aged 40-49 years with glioma. Some clones in this sample may be carry-over from other donors' samples.

Written as DNA, the CDR3 is TGTGCCAGTGGGGACAGGGGAGATTCACCCCTCCACTTT. Its translation: CASGDRGDSPLHF. This sequence joins TRBV7-9 and TRBJ1-6, with 10 bases matching TRBD1. Germline lookup yields CDR1 SEHNR and CDR2 FQNEAQ (reference sequence). Trimming at V came to 9 bases and at J to 8 bases, leaving 4 bases not matched to a gene. The CDR3 extends over 13 amino acids. Looking up the rest from reference TRBV7-9 and TRBJ1-6 gives the full variable domain: DTGVSQNPRHKITKRGQNVTFRCDPISEHNRLYWYRQTLGQGPEFLTYFQNEAQLEKSRLLSDRFSAERPKGSFSTLEIQRTEQGDSAMYLCASGDRGDSPLHFGNGTRLTVT.